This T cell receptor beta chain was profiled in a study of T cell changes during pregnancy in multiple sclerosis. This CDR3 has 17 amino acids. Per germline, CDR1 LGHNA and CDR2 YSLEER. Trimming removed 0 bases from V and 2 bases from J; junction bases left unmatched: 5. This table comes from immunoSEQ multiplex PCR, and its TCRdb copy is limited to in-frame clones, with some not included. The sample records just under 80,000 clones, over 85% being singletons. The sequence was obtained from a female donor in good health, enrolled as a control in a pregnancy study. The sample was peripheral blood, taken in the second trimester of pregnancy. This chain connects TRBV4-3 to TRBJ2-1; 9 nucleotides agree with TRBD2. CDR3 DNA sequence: TGCGCCAGCAGCCAAGAAAGGAGACTAGCGGCCTACAATGAGCAGTTCTTC. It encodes CASSQERRLAAYNEQFF.